This entry lists 21 T cell receptor beta chains sequenced from one sample in a study of CD8 T cells in ankylosing spondylitis. TCRdb processed the 5' RACE reads anew with MiXCR; each CDR3 protein has one entry. This table holds around 300,000 distinct CDR3 sequences, roughly 10% found once. Specimen: blood, either unsorted or a sorted T cell fraction (not recorded which). Every receptor here comes from a female donor with ankylosing spondylitis or in good health (not recorded which).

The J gene is TRBJ1-1, the V gene TRBV20-1; D uncertain. Germline V lookup: CDR1 DFQATT, CDR2 SNEGSKA (reference sequence). The CDR3 runs 13 residues. V lost 2 bases and J 3 bases, leaving 10 bases between the germline ends. The CDR3 protein is CSARRRIDTEAFF. In DNA, the CDR3 is TGCAGTGCTAGACGACGGATCGACACTGAAGCTTTCTTT.

The chain joins TRBV11-2 to TRBJ2-2; D possibly uses TRBD1 or TRBD2 (5 bases each). Trimming removed 1 base from V and 0 bases from J, with 9 bases in between. This CDR3 contains 16 residues. CDR1 SGHAT and CDR2 FQNNGV come from the germline V gene. CDR3 DNA: TGTGCCAGCAGCTTAGTGGGGGTGGCGAACACCGGGGAGCTGTTTTTT. Protein product: CASSLVGVANTGELFF.

A few counts support this clonotype. This chain links TRBV7-8 with TRBJ1-5; possibly TRBD1 for D (5 bases). Germline V gives CDR1 SGHVS, CDR2 FQNEAQ. CDR3 length: 17 residues. The V gene lost 5 bases and the J gene lost 3 bases, with 20 bases spanning the gap. The CDR3 sequence is CASSGFSGRAPNQPQHF. The CDR3 coding sequence is TGTGCCAGCAGCGGATTCTCGGGCAGGGCACCCAATCAGCCCCAGCATTTT.

This clonotype has at least ten counts. The rearrangement uses TRBV12-3 or TRBV12-4 and TRBJ1-3; D not resolved. This CDR3 contains 14 residues. The ends were cut back, 8 bases at V and 0 bases at J, with 11 bases in the middle. CDR3 sequence: CASGIENSGNTIYF. The CDR3 coding sequence is TGTGCCAGCGGGATAGAGAACTCTGGAAACACCATATATTTT.

There are a few counts of this clonotype. The V and J genes are TRBV12-3 or TRBV12-4 and TRBJ2-6; TRBD2 might be the D (5 bases). This CDR3 has 15 residues. V dropped 8 bases and J dropped 0 bases, with 11 bases sitting between them. The CDR3 reads CASGLTDSGANVLTF. The CDR3 DNA is TGTGCCAGCGGACTGACGGACTCTGGGGCCAACGTCCTGACTTTC.

In this sample, this clonotype turned up many times. The chain is built from TRBV21-1 and TRBJ1-2; the table's D call of TRBD1 was not tested on the DNA. TRBV21-1 corresponds to a pseudogene. This CDR3 has 13 amino acids. CDR3 nucleotides: TGTGCCAGCAGCACACAGGGGATCTATGGCTACACCTTC. The encoded protein is CASSTQGIYGYTF.

This clonotype was seen repeatedly, ten times or more. The chain combines TRBV20-1 with TRBJ2-4, with D tentatively TRBD2 (5 bases). The CDR3 sequence is 16 residues long. Trimming shortened V by 0 bases and J by 3 bases, and 15 bases separated the two germline ends. The germline V gene encodes CDR1 DFQATT and CDR2 SNEGSKA (reference sequence). This chain's CDR3 is CSARDSQSGGKNIQYF. CDR3 bases: TGCAGTGCTAGAGATTCTCAGAGCGGCGGCAAAAACATTCAGTACTTC.

The rearrangement joins TRBV28 to TRBJ1-5, with a possible D match to TRBD1 (6 bases). This CDR3 has 17 amino acids. V lost 2 bases and J lost 2, with 16 bases in between. CDR1 is MDHEN, CDR2 SYDVKM, per germline. The DNA of the CDR3 is TGTGCCAGCAGTTTAGCCAGGGGACCTTGGGGCAATCAGCCCCAGCATTTT. Amino acids: CASSLARGPWGNQPQHF. Full variable domain (missing parts from reference TRBV28 and TRBJ1-5): DVKVTQSSRYLVKRTGEKVFLECVQDMDHENMFWYRQDPGLGLRLIYFSYDVKMKEKGDIPEGYSVSREKKERFSLILESASTNQTSMYLCASSLARGPWGNQPQHFGDGTRLSIL.

This clonotype has just a few counts. DNA for the CDR3: TGTGCCAGCAGCTTGGCCCCCCTAGAAGCCTACAATGAGCAGTTCTTC. Its protein product is CASSLAPLEAYNEQFF. The rearrangement uses TRBV7-2 and TRBJ2-1; D gene uncertain. The CDR3 is 16 amino acids. V lost 3 bases to trimming and J lost 2 bases, with 14 bases between them. CDR1 and CDR2 (germline): SGHTA, FQGNSA.

This clonotype was seen at least ten times. The chain combines TRBV5-1 with TRBJ2-3, with 11 positions matching TRBD2. The junction had 5 bases not matched to a gene; V was cut back by 3 bases and J by 2 bases. The CDR3 is 16 amino acids. Germline CDR1 SGHRS, CDR2 YFSETQ. The DNA for the CDR3 is TGCGCCAGCAGCTGGGGGACTAGCGGAACCACAGATACGCAGTATTTT. This gives the protein CASSWGTSGTTDTQYF.

This clonotype was counted at least ten times. V and J are TRBV5-1 and TRBJ2-1; D possibly uses TRBD1 or TRBD2 (5 bases each). This CDR3 region has 13 residues. CDR1 and CDR2 (germline): SGHRS, YFSETQ. V was clipped by 5 bases and J by 9 bases, with 15 bases between them. The chain's CDR3 is CASRSGTIPEQFF. The CDR3 nucleotides are TGCGCCAGCAGATCCGGGACCATCCCTGAGCAGTTCTTC.

This clonotype was seen only a few times. This chain uses TRBV11-2 with TRBJ2-7, with TRBD1 matching 9 bases. The CDR3 is 15 residues long. The V segment lost 2 bases and the J segment 2 bases; nucleotides outside the gene matches: 4. The germline V gene encodes CDR1 SGHAT and CDR2 FQNNGV. The CDR3 protein is CASSLTGDRAYEQYF. DNA for the CDR3: TGTGCCAGCAGCTTAACCGGGGACAGGGCCTACGAGCAGTACTTC.

To note about this clonotype: A much larger clone lies one base from this, so it may be a read error. The CDR3 loop reads CSVAKTRQGDYGYTF. The CDR3 nucleotides are TGCAGTGTCGCGAAAACCAGACAGGGGGACTATGGCTACACCTTC. The chain employs TRBV20-1 and TRBJ1-2; 9 nucleotides agree with TRBD1. Germline V gene sequence: CDR1 DFQATT, CDR2 SNEGSKA (reference sequence). After removal of 7 bases from V and 3 bases from J, the junction contained 12 bases not matched to a gene. This CDR3 is 15 amino acids long.

This clonotype has ten or more counts. This sequence joins TRBV12-3 or TRBV12-4 and TRBJ1-1; a possible D gene is TRBD1 (5 bases). V was pared by 3 bases and J by 4 bases, with 12 bases between. The CDR3 has 14 residues. For the CDR3, the DNA is TGTGCCAGCAGTTTGGGCAGGGACTTCACTGAAGCTTTCTTT. This encodes CASSLGRDFTEAFF.

In this sample, this clonotype turned up many times. The chain couples TRBV20-1 to TRBJ2-5; D gene ambiguous. The length of the CDR3 is 15 residues. The germline V gene has CDR1 DFQATT and CDR2 SNEGSKA (reference sequence). V dropped 4 bases and J dropped 3 bases, with 18 bases sitting between them. CDR3: CSATGASATEETQYF. The DNA of the CDR3 is TGCAGTGCTACCGGCGCCTCGGCAACAGAAGAGACCCAGTACTTC.

Ten or more counts support this clonotype. The V gene is TRBV12-3 or TRBV12-4, the J gene TRBJ1-5; D gene ambiguous. Trimming removed 0 bases at V and 0 bases at J, with 21 bases between. This CDR3 region has 20 residues. The DNA of the CDR3 is TGTGCCAGCAGTTTAGCGCTTCTTAGGGAAAGGAGGGTTAGCAATCAGCCCCAGCATTTT. Its translation: CASSLALLRERRVSNQPQHF.

This clonotype was seen repeatedly, ten times or more. The chain combines TRBV7-2 with TRBJ2-2; 8 bases are a match to TRBD2. Looked up from germline, CDR1 is SGHTA and CDR2 is FQGNSA. This CDR3 spans 17 amino acids. The J segment lost 6 bases and the V segment lost 2 bases, leaving 11 bases of the junction unmatched. CDR3 sequence: CASSLSLLAGSPGELFF. The CDR3 nucleotides are TGTGCCAGCAGCTTATCTCTCTTAGCGGGATCACCCGGGGAGCTGTTTTTT.

This clonotype was seen at least ten times. This chain connects TRBV7-8 to TRBJ2-7; D is ambiguous. V shed 3 bases and J shed 7 bases, with 25 bases lying between them. The germline V gene encodes CDR1 SGHVS and CDR2 FQNEAQ. The CDR3 is 17 residues long. Written as DNA, the CDR3 is TGTGCCAGCAGCTTTAATACGCGGTTACTAAGCCTACGAGAGCAGTACTTC. Amino acids: CASSFNTRLLSLREQYF.

This clonotype was picked up many times. The chain joins TRBV27 to TRBJ1-2; TRBD1 is a possible D gene (5 bases). The CDR3 has 14 amino acids. Germline V CDR1 and CDR2: MNHEY, SMNVEV (reference sequence). V was cut by 5 bases and J by 8 bases, with 18 bases left in between. CDR3 protein: CASSPFGRAGGYTF. CDR3 nucleotide sequence: TGTGCCAGCAGTCCATTCGGCAGGGCTGGGGGCTACACCTTC.

This clonotype has at least ten counts. J is TRBJ2-3 and V is TRBV28; D unclear. The CDR3 runs to 13 residues. CDR1 is MDHEN and CDR2 is SYDVKM in the germline V gene. CDR3 nucleotide sequence: TGTGGTTCGTGGCGTGGTCGCACAGATACGCAGTATTTT. Its translation: CGSWRGRTDTQYF.

This clonotype was picked up many times. The chain combines TRBV7-6 with TRBJ1-2; unclear D gene. Germline V lookup: CDR1 SGHVS, CDR2 FNYEAQ. Trimming pared 2 bases from V and 3 bases from J, leaving 10 bases between. The CDR3 has 14 amino acids. This CDR3 is CASSLNNYDYGYTF. In DNA, the CDR3 is TGTGCCAGCAGCTTAAACAATTACGACTATGGCTACACCTTC.